This TCR beta chain was obtained from a study of Ad26.COV2.S vaccination and SARS-CoV-2 variants. The treatment is: 15 to 20 received Ad26.COV2.S at low or high dose, single or two shots; roughly five received placebo; per-sample allocation not given. Sampling happened 63 days after the first vaccine or placebo injection. The CDR3 extends over 13 amino acids. V lost 2 bases and J lost 1, with 3 bases in between. CDR1 is MNHEY, CDR2 SVGEGT, per germline. On this clone itself: What it binds is unknown.

Whole-study results and caveats: People given the vaccine had a wider spike-specific TCR breadth than placebo recipients did.

The protocol was immunoSEQ multiplex PCR, while the TCRdb copy is restricted to in-frame clones and leaves out a portion. In the table there are around 270,000 clones, roughly 85% of which are singletons. This sequence originates from a person aged 18-65 years who received the Ad26.COV2.S COVID-19 vaccine or a placebo. The chain has TRBV6-2 or TRBV6-3 and TRBJ1-5; D is uncertain. The source material was peripheral blood, sampled in a trial of Ad26.COV2.S vaccine versus placebo. Here the CDR3 DNA reads TGTGCCAGCAGTTACAACAGCAATCAGCCCCAGCATTTT. This gives the protein CASSYNSNQPQHF.